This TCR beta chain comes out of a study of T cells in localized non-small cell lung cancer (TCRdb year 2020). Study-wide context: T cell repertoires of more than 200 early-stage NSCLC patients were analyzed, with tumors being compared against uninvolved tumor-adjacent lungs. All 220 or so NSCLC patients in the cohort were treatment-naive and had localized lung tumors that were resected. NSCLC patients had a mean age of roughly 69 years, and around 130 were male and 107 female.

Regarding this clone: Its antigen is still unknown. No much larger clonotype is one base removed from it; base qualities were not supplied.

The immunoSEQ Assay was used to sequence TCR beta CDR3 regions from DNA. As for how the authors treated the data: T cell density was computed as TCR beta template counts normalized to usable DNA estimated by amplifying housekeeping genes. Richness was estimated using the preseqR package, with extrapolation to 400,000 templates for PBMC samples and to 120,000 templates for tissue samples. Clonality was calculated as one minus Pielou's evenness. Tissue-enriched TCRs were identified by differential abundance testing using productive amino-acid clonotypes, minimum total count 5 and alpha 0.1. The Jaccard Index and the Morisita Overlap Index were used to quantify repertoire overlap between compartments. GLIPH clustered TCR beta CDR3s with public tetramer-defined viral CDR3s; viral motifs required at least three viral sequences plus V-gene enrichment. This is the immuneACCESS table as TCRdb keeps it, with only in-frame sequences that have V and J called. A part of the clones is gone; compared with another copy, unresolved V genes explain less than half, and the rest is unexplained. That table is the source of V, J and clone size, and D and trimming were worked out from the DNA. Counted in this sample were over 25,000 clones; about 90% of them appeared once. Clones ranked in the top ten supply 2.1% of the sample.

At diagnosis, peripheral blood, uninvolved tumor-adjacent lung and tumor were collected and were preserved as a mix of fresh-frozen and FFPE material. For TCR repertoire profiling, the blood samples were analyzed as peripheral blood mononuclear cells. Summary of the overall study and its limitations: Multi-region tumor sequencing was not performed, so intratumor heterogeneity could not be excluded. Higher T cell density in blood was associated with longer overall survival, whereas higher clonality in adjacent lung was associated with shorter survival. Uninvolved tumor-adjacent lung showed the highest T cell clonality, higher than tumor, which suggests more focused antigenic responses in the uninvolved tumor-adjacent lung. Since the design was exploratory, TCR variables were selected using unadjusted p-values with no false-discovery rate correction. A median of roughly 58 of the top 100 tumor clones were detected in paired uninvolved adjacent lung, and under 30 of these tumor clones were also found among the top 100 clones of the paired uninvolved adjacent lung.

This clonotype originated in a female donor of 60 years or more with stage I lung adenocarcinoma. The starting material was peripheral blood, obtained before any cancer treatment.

At the DNA level, the sequence is TGTGCCAGCAGTTTACTTAGTACACGTACGAAGACCCAGTACTTC. This is translated as CASSLLSTRTKTQYF. This chain joins TRBV28 to TRBJ2-5; too little of a D gene remains to name it. From cysteine to phenylalanine, the CDR3 is 15 amino acids long. Only the CDR3 DNA stays, 45 bases, in frame from base 1. Trimming costs V 2 bases and J 6 bases, and their ends lie 16 bases apart. The germline V gene gives CDR1 as MDHEN and CDR2 as SYDVKM.